The 16 T cell receptor beta chains below all came from one sample that was sequenced in a study of T cells expressing NK-cell markers. Reprocessing the 5' RACE reads, TCRdb reports a single entry for every CDR3 protein and omits DNA. There are 130,000 to 150,000 distinct CDR3 sequences in the sample, with less than 15% held by the top ten. Specimen: blood T cells: a sorted CD56 or NKG2C T cell subset, CD4+ or CD8+ T cells, or bulk PBMC T cells (not recorded which). All receptors derive from a man in his late teens or twenties in good health.

The chain recombines TRBV11-2 with TRBJ2-1; the D gene TCRdb calls, TRBD2, cannot be checked with no DNA. Germline V CDR1 and CDR2: SGHAT, FQNNGV. This CDR3 region has 16 residues. CDR3 loop: CASRIGLAGSLDEQFF.

The genes are TRBV5-1 and TRBJ2-3; no DNA is available, so the TRBD1 call from TCRdb remains unchecked. The germline V gene has CDR1 SGHRS and CDR2 YFSETQ. The CDR3 spans 15 residues. The CDR3 here is CASSLEGGRLDTQYF. The complete variable domain, with remaining parts taken from reference TRBV5-1 and TRBJ2-3, reads KAGVTQTPRYLIKTRGQQVTLSCSPISGHRSVSWYQQTPGQGLQFLFEYFSETQRNKGNFPGRFSGRQFSNSRSEMNVSTLELGDSALYLCASSLEGGRLDTQYFGPGTRLTVL.

J is TRBJ1-1 and V is TRBV12-5. The CDR3 has 12 amino acids. Per the germline V gene, CDR1 is LGHNT and CDR2 is FRNRAP. CDR3 sequence: CASRGGPTEAFF.

The chain employs TRBV7-6 and TRBJ2-2; TCRdb reports TRBD2, a call that lacks DNA to check it against. The germline V gene has CDR1 SGHVS and CDR2 FNYEAQ. This CDR3 region has 17 residues. CDR3: CASSLTPAGADTGELFF.

The chain links TRBV5-6 to TRBJ2-7; absent DNA, TCRdb's TRBD2 call cannot be checked. The germline V gene has CDR1 SGHDT and CDR2 YYEEEE. This CDR3 region has 16 residues. The CDR3 protein is CASSLRVLRQVYEQYF.

This chain connects TRBV6-2 or TRBV6-3 to TRBJ2-7; TCRdb's D call, TRBD1, is unchecked because there is no DNA. Germline V gene data show CDR1 as MNHEY and CDR2 as SVGEGT. The CDR3 is made up of 15 amino acids. This CDR3 reads CASSYARDGFYEQYF.

The chain joins TRBV7-9 to TRBJ2-5. CDR1 and CDR2 from the germline V gene are SEHNR and FQNEAQ (reference sequence). The CDR3 is 15 amino acids. The CDR3 region is CASSLIGIREETQYF.

V and J are TRBV7-9 and TRBJ1-1; TCRdb selects TRBD1, and the lack of DNA leaves this call unchecked. The CDR3 has 13 residues. Germline loops: CDR1 SEHNR, CDR2 FQNEAQ (reference sequence). This chain's CDR3 is CASTGGGNTEAFF.

The chain employs TRBV20-1 and TRBJ2-5; with no DNA, the TCRdb D assignment of TRBD2 cannot be verified. Per germline, CDR1 DFQATT and CDR2 SNEGSKA (reference sequence). The CDR3 loop spans 16 amino acids. This CDR3 is CSARDLKPSEQETQYF.

The chain recombines TRBV6-5 with TRBJ1-1; the TRBD1 assignment by TCRdb is unverifiable without DNA. CDR1 and CDR2 from the germline V gene are MNHEY and SVGAGI. The CDR3 consists of 16 residues. This CDR3 is CASSSSLTGMNTEAFF.

The V gene is TRBV24-1, the J gene TRBJ2-5; TCRdb returns TRBD1, unconfirmable since there is no DNA. The V gene's germline CDR1 is KGHDR and CDR2 SFDVKD. The CDR3 has 17 residues. The chain's CDR3 is CATSDFPLTEKKETQYF.

The genes are TRBV27 and TRBJ2-1; the D gene TCRdb calls, TRBD1, cannot be checked with no DNA. CDR1 is MNHEY, CDR2 SMNVEV, per germline (reference sequence). The CDR3 sequence is 14 residues long. CDR3 loop: CASAGGAILDEQFF.

CDR3 residues: CASSPPGGSDTQYF. The chain couples TRBV9 to TRBJ2-3; as DNA is missing, the TRBD1 call by TCRdb cannot be tested. This CDR3 spans 14 amino acids. The germline CDR1 and CDR2 sequences are SGDLS and YYNGEE.

V usage is TRBV24-1 and J usage is TRBJ2-2; lacking DNA, the TRBD1 call made by TCRdb goes unchecked. This CDR3 has 14 residues. Germline loops: CDR1 KGHDR, CDR2 SFDVKD. CDR3 sequence: CATIRVWPGGELFF.

The chain links TRBV25-1 to TRBJ2-3; TCRdb's D call, TRBD1, is unchecked because there is no DNA. CDR1 and CDR2 from the germline V gene are MGHDK and SYGVNS. There are 14 residues in the CDR3. This CDR3 is CASSATGATDTQYF.

CDR3 region: CASSPGTSGRAGEQYF. V usage is TRBV4-3 and J usage is TRBJ2-7; TCRdb names TRBD2, which stays unverified in the absence of DNA. From germline, CDR1 is LGHNA and CDR2 YSLEER. The CDR3 is made up of 16 amino acids.